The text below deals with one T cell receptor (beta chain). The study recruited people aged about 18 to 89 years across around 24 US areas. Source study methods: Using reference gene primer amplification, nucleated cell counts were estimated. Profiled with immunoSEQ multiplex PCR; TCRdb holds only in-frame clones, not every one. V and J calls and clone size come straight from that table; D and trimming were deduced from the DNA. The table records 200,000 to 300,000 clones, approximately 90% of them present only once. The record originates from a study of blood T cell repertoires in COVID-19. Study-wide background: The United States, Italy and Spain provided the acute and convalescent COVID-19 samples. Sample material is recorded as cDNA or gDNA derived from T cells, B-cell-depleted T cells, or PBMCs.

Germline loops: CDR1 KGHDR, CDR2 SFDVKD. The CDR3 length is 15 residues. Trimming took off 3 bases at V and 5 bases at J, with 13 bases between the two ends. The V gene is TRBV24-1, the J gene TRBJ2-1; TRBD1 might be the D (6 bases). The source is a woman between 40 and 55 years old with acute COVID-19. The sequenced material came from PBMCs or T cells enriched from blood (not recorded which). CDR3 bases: TGTGCCACCAGTGATCCAACGACAGGAGACAATGAGCAGTTCTTC. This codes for CATSDPTTGDNEQFF.